The clone carrying this T cell receptor beta chain occurred many times. Its antigen is not identified. The record originates from a study of identical twins. Findings of the study overall: Researchers caution that invariant MAIT and iNKT cells could partly confound zero-insertion analyses.

Donors uniformly comprised healthy Caucasians. TCRdb used MiXCR to reprocess the 5' RACE reads, holding one entry per CDR3 protein. The sample consists of 100,000 or so distinct CDR3 sequences, less than 6.5% of them appearing once. The V gene's germline CDR1 is SNHLY and CDR2 FYNNEI. CDR3 size: 13 residues. The V end lost 1 base, the J end lost 3 bases, and 6 bases lay between the germline ends. The receptor was isolated from a woman aged 45-59 years in good health. The rearrangement uses TRBV2 and TRBJ1-2; no firm D call. The specimen sequenced was memory T cells sorted from blood. The CDR3 here is CASSEGGYYGYTF. CDR3 coding DNA: TGTGCCAGCAGTGAAGGAGGATACTATGGCTACACCTTC.